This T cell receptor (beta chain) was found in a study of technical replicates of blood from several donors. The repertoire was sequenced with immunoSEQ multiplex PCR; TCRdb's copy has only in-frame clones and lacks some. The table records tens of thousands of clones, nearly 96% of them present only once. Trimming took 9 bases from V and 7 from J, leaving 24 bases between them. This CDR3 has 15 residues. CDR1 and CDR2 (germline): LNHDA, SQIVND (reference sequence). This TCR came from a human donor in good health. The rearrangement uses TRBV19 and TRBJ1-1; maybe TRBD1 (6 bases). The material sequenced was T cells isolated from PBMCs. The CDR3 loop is CASQTKYRAAVEAFF. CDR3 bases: TGTGCCAGCCAGACCAAATACAGGGCCGCAGTTGAAGCTTTCTTT.